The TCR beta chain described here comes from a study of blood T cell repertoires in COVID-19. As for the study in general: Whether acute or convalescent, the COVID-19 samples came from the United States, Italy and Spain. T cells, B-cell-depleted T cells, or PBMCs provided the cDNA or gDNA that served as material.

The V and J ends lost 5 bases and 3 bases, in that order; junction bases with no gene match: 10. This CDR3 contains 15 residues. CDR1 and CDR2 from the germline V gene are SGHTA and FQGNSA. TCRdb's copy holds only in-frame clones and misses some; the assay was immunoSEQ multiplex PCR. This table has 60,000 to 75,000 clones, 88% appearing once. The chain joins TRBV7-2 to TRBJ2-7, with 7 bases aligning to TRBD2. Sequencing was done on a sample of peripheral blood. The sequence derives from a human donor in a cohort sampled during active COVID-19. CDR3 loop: CASSLSLAEIYEQYF. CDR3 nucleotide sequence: TGTGCCAGCAGCCTATCTCTAGCGGAGATCTACGAGCAGTACTTC.